This TCR beta chain comes out of a study of blood T cells in healthy people across ages. Germline V lookup: CDR1 SGHAT, CDR2 FQNNGV. The CDR3 sequence is 17 residues long. Losses at the gene ends were 7 bases for V and 0 bases for J; bases not matched to a gene: 7. It was with a sample-barcoded 5' primer and a J-beta primer mix that a second PCR of roughly 6 to 12 cycles was run. Each CDR3 protein gets one entry after TCRdb re-called the 5' RACE reads with MiXCR. The sample holds hundreds of thousands of distinct CDR3 sequences, around 50% seen once. Sequencing was carried out using blood. The chain links TRBV11-2 to TRBJ2-6, with 9 bases matching TRBD1. The clonotype was recovered from a man between 35 and 55 years old in good health. The CDR3 protein is CASIKDRGSSGANVLTF. DNA of the CDR3: TGTGCCAGCATTAAGGACAGGGGAAGCTCTGGGGCCAACGTCCTGACTTTC.